This entry describes one T cell receptor (beta chain). The antigen is undetermined. The data derive from a study of a mutant IDH1 vaccine in newly diagnosed glioma. With 6 bases removed from V and 6 bases from J, the gap between germline ends came to 12 bases. The germline gives CDR1 MNHNS, CDR2 SASEGT. The CDR3 has 12 amino acids. Produced via immunoSEQ multiplex PCR; TCRdb's table is partial and in-frame only. The top ten hold 1.5% to 2.5% of the sample, which has over 55,000 clones, 89% seen once. Time point specified: week 11, during vaccination. A single vaccine dose contained 300 ug of mutant IDH1 20-mer peptide, and topical imiquimod was used with it. Each of the donors came in with new WHO grade 3 or 4 astrocytomas that were IDH1-mutant and ATRX-lost.

Sequences were derived from PBMCs, sampled from a glioma patient whose treatment included an IDH1 peptide vaccine. The chain couples TRBV6-1 to TRBJ2-7; D is ambiguous. The TCR comes from a man between 35 and 55 years old with glioma. The CDR3 sequence is CASSQNPPEQYF. The CDR3 coding sequence is TGTGCCAGCAGCCAGAACCCTCCCGAGCAGTACTTC.